The 17 T cell receptor beta chains reported below all come from one sample, sequenced in a study of blood T cell repertoires in COVID-19. The protocol was immunoSEQ multiplex PCR, while the TCRdb copy is restricted to in-frame clones and leaves out a portion. The sample contains 200,000 to 300,000 clones, approximately 83% of which appear only once. The sample was PBMCs or T cells enriched from blood (not recorded which). These receptor sequences come from a woman aged 35 to 49 with acute COVID-19.

This chain uses TRBV11-2 with TRBJ2-7, with D tentatively TRBD2 (5 bases). CDR1 SGHAT and CDR2 FQNNGV come from the germline V gene. The V end was cut by 2 bases, the J end by 0 bases, with 11 bases between. This CDR3 comprises 15 residues. CDR3 loop: CASSLTIGSSYEQYF. CDR3 DNA sequence: TGTGCCAGCAGCTTAACAATAGGGAGCTCCTACGAGCAGTACTTC.

The rearrangement joins TRBV5-8 to TRBJ2-3; TRBD2 agrees at 10 bases. V lost 4 bases to trimming and J lost 5 bases; unmatched junction nucleotides: 10. CDR1 SGHTS and CDR2 YDEGEE come from the germline V gene. CDR3 size: 16 residues. CDR3 nucleotide sequence: TGTGCCAGCAGCCCGCCAAGCGGGAGGGCCCGAGATACGCAGTATTTT. Translated: CASSPPSGRARDTQYF. The variable domain in full, with the rest retrieved from reference TRBV5-8 and TRBJ2-3, is EAGVTQSPTHLIKTRGQQATLRCSPISGHTSVYWYQQALGLGLQFLLWYDEGEERNRGNFPPRFSGRQFPNYSSELNVNALELEDSALYLCASSPPSGRARDTQYFGPGTRLTVL.

CDR3 nucleotide sequence: TGTGCCAGCAGTTTTTCTGGACAGGGGGGGGAGCAGTACTTC. Amino acid sequence: CASSFSGQGGEQYF. The chain joins TRBV6-9 to TRBJ2-7; 10 positions match TRBD1. The CDR3 is 14 residues long. V dropped 4 bases and J dropped 7; count of bases not matched to a gene: 7. The germline V gene has CDR1 MNHGY and CDR2 SVAAGI.

The rearrangement links TRBV5-1 to TRBJ2-1, with 14 bases aligning to TRBD2. V lost 3 bases and J lost 7; bases outside the gene matches: 6. CDR1 is SGHRS and CDR2 is YFSETQ in the germline V gene. CDR3 size: 16 residues. CDR3 protein: CASSSGLAGVWNEQFF. CDR3 nucleotides: TGCGCCAGCAGCTCGGGACTAGCGGGAGTATGGAATGAGCAGTTCTTC.

The DNA of the CDR3 is TGTGCCAGCTCACCAACGACGGACTCACACACCGGGGAGCTGTTTTTT. Amino acids: CASSPTTDSHTGELFF. This sequence joins TRBV18 and TRBJ2-2; weak D call: TRBD2 (5 bases). V lost 2 bases to trimming and J lost 3 bases, with 13 bases between them. This CDR3 has 16 residues. Germline loops: CDR1 KGHSH, CDR2 LQKENI. Full variable domain (missing parts from reference TRBV18 and TRBJ2-2): NAGVMQNPRHLVRRRGQEARLRCSPMKGHSHVYWYRQLPEEGLKFMVYLQKENIIDESGMPKERFSAEFPKEGPSILRIQQVVRGDSAAYFCASSPTTDSHTGELFFGEGSRLTVL.

J is TRBJ2-6 and V is TRBV6-4; TRBD2 might be the D (5 bases). Germline CDR1 and CDR2: MRHNA and SNTAGT. With 2 bases removed from V and 4 bases from J, the gap between germline ends came to 12 bases. The CDR3 consists of 16 residues. Here the CDR3 reads CASSDTPEAGANVLTF. The CDR3 bases are TGTGCCAGCAGTGACACTCCGGAGGCCGGGGCCAACGTCCTGACTTTC.

The J gene is TRBJ1-6, the V gene TRBV28; 8 positions match TRBD1. Unmatched junction bases numbered 10, after V lost 5 bases and J lost 7 bases. Germline lookup yields CDR1 MDHEN and CDR2 SYDVKM. This CDR3 is 16 amino acids long. In DNA, the CDR3 is TGTGCCAGCAGTACCGCCCTTGGACAGGGAAATTCACCCCTCCACTTT. Encoded protein: CASSTALGQGNSPLHF.

V gene TRBV19 combines with J gene TRBJ2-3; TRBD2 might be the D (5 bases). With 3 bases removed from V and 2 bases from J, the gap between germline ends came to 18 bases. The CDR3 contains 17 residues. CDR1 is LNHDA, CDR2 SQIVND, per germline (reference sequence). CDR3 region: CASSISDSDTLTDTQYF. CDR3 coding DNA: TGTGCCAGTAGTATTTCCGATAGCGACACTCTCACAGATACGCAGTATTTT.

V usage is TRBV11-2 and J usage is TRBJ1-1; 7 bases line up with TRBD1. Germline CDR1 is SGHAT and CDR2 is FQNNGV. The CDR3 loop spans 16 amino acids. The V segment lost 5 bases and the J segment 0 bases; nucleotides outside the gene matches: 9. CDR3 loop: CASSHRTGTLNTEAFF. The DNA for the CDR3 is TGTGCCAGCAGCCACCGGACAGGAACCTTGAACACTGAAGCTTTCTTT.

V usage is TRBV7-6 and J usage is TRBJ1-1; no definite D call. The V gene's germline CDR1 is SGHVS and CDR2 FNYEAQ. V was trimmed by 1 base and J by 4 bases, leaving 10 bases between them. CDR3 size: 14 residues. The CDR3 coding sequence is TGTGCCAGCAGCTTAGAACCGGACTTCACTGAAGCTTTCTTT. Protein product: CASSLEPDFTEAFF.

This sequence joins TRBV7-6 and TRBJ2-7; D not resolved. Deletions cut 5 bases from V and 3 bases from J, with 5 bases between. Germline CDR1 and CDR2: SGHVS and FNYEAQ. The CDR3 sequence is 11 residues long. The CDR3 bases are TGTGCCAGCAGCAGCAACTACGAGCAGTACTTC. It translates to CASSSNYEQYF.

Remarks on this clone: One end of the junction varies from germline; a read error may be responsible. The rearrangement uses TRBV7-8 and TRBJ2-7; 7 nucleotides align to TRBD2. Per the germline V gene, CDR1 is SGHVS and CDR2 is FQNEAQ. The CDR3 runs to 13 residues. The CDR3 reads CASSLAPAGTTNF. The CDR3 bases are TGTGCCAGCAGCTTAGCTCCCGCCGGGACTACCAACTTC.

In DNA, the CDR3 is TGTGCCAGCAGCTTACACTCTCGTGGTTCACCCCTCCACTTT. This codes for CASSLHSRGSPLHF. The chain uses TRBV7-8 and TRBJ1-6; D call uncertain. V lost 2 bases, J lost 9 bases, and 11 bases lay in between. Germline CDR1 SGHVS, CDR2 FQNEAQ. CDR3 length: 14 residues.

CDR3: CASSPAGTPSYEQYF. The CDR3 DNA reads TGTGCCAGCAGCCCGGCCGGGACACCTTCCTACGAGCAGTACTTC. The gene calls are TRBV14 and TRBJ2-7; maybe TRBD1 (6 bases). The V end was cut by 4 bases, the J end by 1 base, with 14 bases between. Looked up from germline, CDR1 is SGHDN and CDR2 is FVKESK. CDR3 length equals 15 residues.

This sequence joins TRBV15 and TRBJ2-3; D possibly corresponds to TRBD1 (6 bases). This CDR3 is 14 amino acids long. Between the trimmed V and J ends, which lost 5 bases and 8 bases, there was a span of 17 bases. The germline gives CDR1 LNHNV, CDR2 YYDKDF (reference sequence). The CDR3 is CATSRGGDPGTQYF. The CDR3 nucleotides are TGTGCCACCAGCCGAGGGGGAGACCCGGGTACGCAGTATTTT.

The rearrangement uses TRBV3-1 (or the pseudogene TRBV3-2) and TRBJ1-2; 12 bases are shared with TRBD1. V trimming: 4 bases; J trimming: 8 bases; junction bases outside the gene matches: 5. Germline V gives CDR1 LGHDT, CDR2 YNNKEL (reference sequence). The CDR3 sequence is 14 residues long. This chain's CDR3 is CASSPGQGAVGYTF. The CDR3 DNA is TGTGCCAGCAGCCCGGGACAGGGGGCAGTGGGCTACACCTTC.

The chain carries TRBV27 and TRBJ1-1, with a possible D match to TRBD1 (5 bases). This CDR3 region has 14 residues. From germline, CDR1 is MNHEY and CDR2 SMNVEV (reference sequence). Trimming cost V 0 bases and J 1 base, with 6 bases left between them. CDR3 region: CASSLSQGNTEAFF. DNA for the CDR3: TGTGCCAGCAGTTTATCTCAGGGGAACACTGAAGCTTTCTTT.